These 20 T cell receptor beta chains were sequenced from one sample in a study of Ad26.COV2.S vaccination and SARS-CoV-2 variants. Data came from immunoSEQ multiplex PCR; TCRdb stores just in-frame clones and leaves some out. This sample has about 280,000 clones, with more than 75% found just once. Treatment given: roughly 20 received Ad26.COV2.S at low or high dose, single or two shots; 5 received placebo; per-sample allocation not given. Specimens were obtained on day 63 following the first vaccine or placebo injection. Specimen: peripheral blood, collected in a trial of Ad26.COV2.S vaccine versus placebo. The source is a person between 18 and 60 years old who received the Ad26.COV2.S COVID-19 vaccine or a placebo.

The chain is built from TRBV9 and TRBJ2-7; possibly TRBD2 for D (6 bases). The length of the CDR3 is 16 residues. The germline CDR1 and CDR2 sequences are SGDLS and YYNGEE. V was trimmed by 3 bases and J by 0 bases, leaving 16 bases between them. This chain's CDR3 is CASSAPGSGRSYEQYF. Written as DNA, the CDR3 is TGTGCCAGCAGCGCCCCGGGGAGCGGGCGCTCCTACGAGCAGTACTTC.

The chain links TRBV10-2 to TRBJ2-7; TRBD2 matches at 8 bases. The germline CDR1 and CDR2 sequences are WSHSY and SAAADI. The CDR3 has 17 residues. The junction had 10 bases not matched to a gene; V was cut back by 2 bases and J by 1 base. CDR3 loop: CASSEHPSGLKSYEQYF. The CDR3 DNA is TGCGCCAGCAGTGAGCACCCTAGCGGGCTGAAATCCTACGAGCAGTACTTC.

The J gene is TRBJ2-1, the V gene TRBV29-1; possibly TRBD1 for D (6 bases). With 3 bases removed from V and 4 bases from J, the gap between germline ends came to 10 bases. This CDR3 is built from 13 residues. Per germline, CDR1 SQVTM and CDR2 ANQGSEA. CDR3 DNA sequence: TGCAGCGTTGAGGGCACAGGGTACAATGAGCAGTTCTTC. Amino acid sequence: CSVEGTGYNEQFF.

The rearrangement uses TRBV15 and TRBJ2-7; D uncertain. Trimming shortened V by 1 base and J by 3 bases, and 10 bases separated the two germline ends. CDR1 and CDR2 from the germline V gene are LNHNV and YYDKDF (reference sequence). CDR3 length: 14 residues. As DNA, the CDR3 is TGTGCCACCAGCAGAGTGGTCGGAGACTACGAGCAGTACTTC. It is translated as CATSRVVGDYEQYF.

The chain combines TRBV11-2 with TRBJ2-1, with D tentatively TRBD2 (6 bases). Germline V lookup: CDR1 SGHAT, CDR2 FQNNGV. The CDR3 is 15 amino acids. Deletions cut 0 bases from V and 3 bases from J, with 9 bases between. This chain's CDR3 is CASSLDLAVYNEQFF. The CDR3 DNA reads TGTGCCAGCAGCTTAGATTTAGCGGTCTACAATGAGCAGTTCTTC.

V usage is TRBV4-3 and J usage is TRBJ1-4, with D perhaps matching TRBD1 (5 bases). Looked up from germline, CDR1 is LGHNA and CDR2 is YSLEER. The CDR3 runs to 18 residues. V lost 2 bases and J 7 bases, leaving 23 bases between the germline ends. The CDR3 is CASSQRFVVGQGGEKLFF. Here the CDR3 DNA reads TGCGCCAGCAGCCAAAGATTTGTGGTTGGGCAGGGAGGTGAAAAACTGTTTTTT.

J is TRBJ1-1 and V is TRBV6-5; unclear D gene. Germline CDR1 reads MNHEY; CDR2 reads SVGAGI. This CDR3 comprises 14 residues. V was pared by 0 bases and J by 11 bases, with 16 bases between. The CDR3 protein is CASSYSRGYQRAFF. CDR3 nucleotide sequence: TGTGCCAGCAGTTACTCGAGAGGTTACCAGCGGGCTTTCTTT.

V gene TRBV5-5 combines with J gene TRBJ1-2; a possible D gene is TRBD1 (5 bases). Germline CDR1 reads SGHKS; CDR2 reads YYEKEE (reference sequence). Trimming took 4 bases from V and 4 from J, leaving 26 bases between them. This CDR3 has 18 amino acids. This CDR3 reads CASSPSDIQAVLFYGYTF. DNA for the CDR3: TGTGCCAGCAGCCCCTCTGATATACAGGCGGTACTGTTCTATGGCTACACCTTC.

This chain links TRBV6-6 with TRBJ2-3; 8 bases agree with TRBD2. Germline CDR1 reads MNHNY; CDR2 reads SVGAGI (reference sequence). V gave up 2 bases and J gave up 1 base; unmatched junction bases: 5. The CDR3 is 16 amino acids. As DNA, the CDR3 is TGTGCCAGCAGTTACCTCCCAGCGGGGGGCACAGATACGCAGTATTTT. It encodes CASSYLPAGGTDTQYF.

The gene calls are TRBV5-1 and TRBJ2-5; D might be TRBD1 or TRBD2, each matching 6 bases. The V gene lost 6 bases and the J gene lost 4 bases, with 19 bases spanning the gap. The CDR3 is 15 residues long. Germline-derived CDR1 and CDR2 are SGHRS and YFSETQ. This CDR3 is CASTPTGGMVETQYF. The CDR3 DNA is TGCGCCAGCACCCCTACCGGGGGCATGGTAGAGACCCAGTACTTC.

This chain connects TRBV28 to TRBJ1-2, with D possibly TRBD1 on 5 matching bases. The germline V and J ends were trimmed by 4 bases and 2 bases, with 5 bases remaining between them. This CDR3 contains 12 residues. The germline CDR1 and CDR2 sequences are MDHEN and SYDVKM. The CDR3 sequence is CASSWDNYGYTF. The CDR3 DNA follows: TGTGCCAGCAGTTGGGACAACTATGGCTACACCTTC.

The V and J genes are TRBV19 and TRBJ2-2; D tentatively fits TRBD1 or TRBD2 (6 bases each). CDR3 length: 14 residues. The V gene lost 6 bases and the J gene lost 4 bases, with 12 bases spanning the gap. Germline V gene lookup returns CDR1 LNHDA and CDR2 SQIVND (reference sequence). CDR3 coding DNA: TGTGCCAGTAGCCCCTCGGGGGCCACCGGGGAGCTGTTTTTT. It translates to CASSPSGATGELFF.

This CDR3 reads CASSPRWREQGEQFF. CDR3 nucleotide sequence: TGTGCCAGCTCACCCAGGTGGCGGGAGCAGGGTGAGCAGTTCTTC. The chain recombines TRBV18 with TRBJ2-1; 7 bases are shared with TRBD2. Germline CDR1 reads KGHSH; CDR2 reads LQKENI. The CDR3 runs 15 residues. After removal of 3 bases from V and 9 bases from J, the junction contained 11 bases not matched to a gene.

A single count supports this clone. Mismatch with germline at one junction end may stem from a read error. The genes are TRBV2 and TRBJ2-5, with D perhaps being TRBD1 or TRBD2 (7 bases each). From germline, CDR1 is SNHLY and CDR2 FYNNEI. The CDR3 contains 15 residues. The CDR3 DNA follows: TGTGCCAGCAGTGCAAGGACTAGGGGGCAAGGGACCCAGTACTTC. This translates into CASSARTRGQGTQYF.

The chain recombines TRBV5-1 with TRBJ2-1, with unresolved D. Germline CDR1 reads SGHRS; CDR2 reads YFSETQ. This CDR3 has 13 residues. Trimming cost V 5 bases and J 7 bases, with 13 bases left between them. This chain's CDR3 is CASSFVARNEQFF. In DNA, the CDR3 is TGCGCCAGCAGTTTCGTTGCCCGAAATGAGCAGTTCTTC. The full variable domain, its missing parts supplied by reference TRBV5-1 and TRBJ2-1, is KAGVTQTPRYLIKTRGQQVTLSCSPISGHRSVSWYQQTPGQGLQFLFEYFSETQRNKGNFPGRFSGRQFSNSRSEMNVSTLELGDSALYLCASSFVARNEQFFGPGTRLTVL.

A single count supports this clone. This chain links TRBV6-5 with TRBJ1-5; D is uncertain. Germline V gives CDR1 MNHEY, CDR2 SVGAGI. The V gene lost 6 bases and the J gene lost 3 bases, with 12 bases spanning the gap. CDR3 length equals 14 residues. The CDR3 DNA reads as TGTGCCAGCAGCCCCAACAGCTTCAATCAGCCCCAGCATTTT. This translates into CASSPNSFNQPQHF.

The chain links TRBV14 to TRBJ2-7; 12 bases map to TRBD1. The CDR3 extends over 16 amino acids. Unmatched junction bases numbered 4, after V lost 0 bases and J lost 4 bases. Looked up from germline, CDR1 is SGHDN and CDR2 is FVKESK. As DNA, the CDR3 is TGTGCCAGCAGCCAAGAAAGGGACAGGGGGCGATACGAGCAGTACTTC. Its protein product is CASSQERDRGRYEQYF.

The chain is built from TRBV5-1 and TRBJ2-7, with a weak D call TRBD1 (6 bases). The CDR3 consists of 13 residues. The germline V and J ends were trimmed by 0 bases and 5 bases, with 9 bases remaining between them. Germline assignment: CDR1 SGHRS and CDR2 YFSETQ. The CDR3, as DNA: TGCGCCAGCAGCTTGGTTTACAGGGACGAGCAGTACTTC. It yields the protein CASSLVYRDEQYF.

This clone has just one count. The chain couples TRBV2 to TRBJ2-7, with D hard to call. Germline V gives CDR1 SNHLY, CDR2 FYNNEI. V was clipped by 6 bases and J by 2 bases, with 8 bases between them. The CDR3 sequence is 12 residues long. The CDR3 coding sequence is TGTGCCAGCAGCCCTACCCCCTACGAGCAGTACTTC. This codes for CASSPTPYEQYF.

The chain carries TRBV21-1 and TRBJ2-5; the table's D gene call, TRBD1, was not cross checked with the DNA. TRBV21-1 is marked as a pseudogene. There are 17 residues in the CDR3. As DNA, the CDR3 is TGTGCCAGCAGCAAATACAGGGTGCGTCTGTGGGAAGAGACCCAGTACTTC. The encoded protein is CASSKYRVRLWEETQYF.